One TCR beta chain is described in this entry. The antigen remains unidentified. This sample was taken from a study of CXCR3-negative and CXCR3-positive naive CD8 T cells. In germline, CDR1 is LGHDT, CDR2 YNNKEL (reference sequence). CDR3 length: 15 amino acids. The study made its TRB cDNA libraries by 5' RACE, adding UMI labels. TCRdb re-called the 5' RACE reads, yielding one record per CDR3 amino acid sequence without DNA. The sample table includes over 45,000 distinct CDR3 sequences. Study results and limitations: TRBV-TRBJ usage matched between naive CXCR3-negative and CXCR3-positive cells but not between memory cells. TRB CDR3 properties were used to infer TCR strength, and surface CD5 was comparable between naive subsets. Whereas both naive subsets had comparably high diversity, memory CD8+ cells had much lower diversity.

The receptor was isolated from a human donor in good health. Some clones in this sample may be carry-over from other donors' samples. The sequencing input was memory CD8+ T cells from blood. J is TRBJ2-4 and V is TRBV3-1. CDR3 residues: CASEDESIAKNIQYF.